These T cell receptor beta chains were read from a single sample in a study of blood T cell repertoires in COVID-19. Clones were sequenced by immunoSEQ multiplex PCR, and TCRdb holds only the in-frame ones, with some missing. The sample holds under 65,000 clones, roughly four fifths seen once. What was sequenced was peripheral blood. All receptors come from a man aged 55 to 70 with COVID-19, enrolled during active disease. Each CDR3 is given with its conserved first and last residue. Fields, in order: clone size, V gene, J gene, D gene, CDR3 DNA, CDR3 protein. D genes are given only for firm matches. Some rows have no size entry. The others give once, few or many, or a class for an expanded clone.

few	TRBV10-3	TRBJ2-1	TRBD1	TGTGCCATCAGTGAACGGGGACAGGGGACATGGTCGCAGTTCTTC	CAISERGQGTWSQFF
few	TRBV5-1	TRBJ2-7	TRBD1	TGCGCCAGCAGCTTGGCCAGGACAGGGGGTTCACACGAGCAGTACTTC	CASSLARTGGSHEQYF
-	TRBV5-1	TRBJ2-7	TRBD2	TGCGCCAGCAGCTTGAAGCGGGGGTTCAACGAGCAGTACTTC	CASSLKRGFNEQYF
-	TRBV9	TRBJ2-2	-	TGTGCCAGCAGCGTCCGCGGTAGTTTCGGGGAGCTGTTTTTT	CASSVRGSFGELFF
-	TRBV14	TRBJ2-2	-	TGTGCCAGCAGCCAAGTTCAGGGGCGAGTCGGGACCGGGGAGCTGTTTTTT	CASSQVQGRVGTGELFF
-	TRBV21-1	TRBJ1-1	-	TGTGCCAGCAGCAACGGACAGGGGAACACTGAAGCTTTCTTT	CASSNGQGNTEAFF
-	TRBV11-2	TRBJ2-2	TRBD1	TGTGCCGGAACGACAGGGCGAACCGGGGAGCTGTTTTTT	CAGTTGRTGELFF
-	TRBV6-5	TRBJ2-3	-	TGTGCCAGCAGGGTGGGGGAGGGCACAGATACGCAGTATTTT	CASRVGEGTDTQYF
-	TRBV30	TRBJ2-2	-	TGTGCCTGGATAGAGGATGGCTTCACCGGGGAGCTGTTTTTT	CAWIEDGFTGELFF
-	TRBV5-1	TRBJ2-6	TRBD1	TGCGCCAGCAGGCCGACAGGGGATCCCTCTGGGGCCAACGTCCTGACTTTC	CASRPTGDPSGANVLTF
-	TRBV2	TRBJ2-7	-	TGTGCCAGCAGTAACAGGGTTACCTACGAGCAGTACTTC	CASSNRVTYEQYF
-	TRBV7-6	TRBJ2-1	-	TGTGCCAGCAGCCCCGTGGGACCGGGAGTCTCCTACAATGAGCAGTTCTTC	CASSPVGPGVSYNEQFF
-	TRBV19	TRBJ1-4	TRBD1	TGTGCCAGTAGTACCGGACAGGTCCCTGAAAAACTGTTTTTT	CASSTGQVPEKLFF
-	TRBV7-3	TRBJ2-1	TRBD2	TGTGCCAGCAGCTTAACAGCAGCGGGAGGGCCCCACAATGAGCAGTTCTTC	CASSLTAAGGPHNEQFF
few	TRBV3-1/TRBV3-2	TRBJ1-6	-	TGTGCCAGCAGCCCAGGGCTCTATAATTCACCCCTCCACTTT	CASSPGLYNSPLHF
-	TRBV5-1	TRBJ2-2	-	TGCGCCAGCAGCTTGGACGGGTACCCCACCGGGGAGCTGTTTTTT	CASSLDGYPTGELFF
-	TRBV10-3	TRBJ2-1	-	TGTGCCACAAGCCCCGCGGGGATAAACAATGAGCAGTTCTTC	CATSPAGINNEQFF
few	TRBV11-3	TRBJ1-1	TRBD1	TGTGCCAGCAGCACTAACAGGGGGCAGGAAACTGAAGCTTTCTTT	CASSTNRGQETEAFF
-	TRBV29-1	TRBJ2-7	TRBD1	TGCAGCGTGGGACGGACAGGGGAAGCCTACGAGCAGTACTTC	CSVGRTGEAYEQYF
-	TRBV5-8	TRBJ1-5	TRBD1	TGTGCCAGCAGCCGGACAGGGGTAGGGAATCAGCCCCAGCATTTT	CASSRTGVGNQPQHF
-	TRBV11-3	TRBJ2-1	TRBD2	TGTGCCAGCAGTCTTAGCGGGGGCAATGAGCAGTTCTTC	CASSLSGGNEQFF
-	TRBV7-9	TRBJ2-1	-	TGTGCCAGCAGCCTCGACAGCAATGAGCAGTTCTTC	CASSLDSNEQFF
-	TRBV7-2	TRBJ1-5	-	TGTGCCAGCAGCTACCGACAGATTAGCAATCAGCCCCAGCATTTT	CASSYRQISNQPQHF
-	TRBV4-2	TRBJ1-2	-	TGTGCCAGCAGCCAAGATTTCCAGGTTCGAGGCTACACCTTC	CASSQDFQVRGYTF
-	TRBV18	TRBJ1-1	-	TGTGCCAGCTCACAAGGACAATTGAGACCCATGAACACTGAAGCTTTCTTT	CASSQGQLRPMNTEAFF
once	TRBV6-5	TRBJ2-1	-	TGTGCCAGCAGGCGGGGGCAGAGCTCCTACAATGAGCAGTTCTTC	CASRRGQSSYNEQFF
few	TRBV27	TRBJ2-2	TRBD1	TGTGCCAGCAGTTTATACAGGGGGCCCGGGGAGCTGTTTTTT	CASSLYRGPGELFF
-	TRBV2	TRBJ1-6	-	TGTGCCAGCAGTGAAAGGGCAGGGACTACTTCACCCCTCCACTTT	CASSERAGTTSPLHF
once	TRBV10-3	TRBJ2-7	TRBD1	TGTGCCACCCACCCCGGGACAGGGGGATACGAGCAGTACTTC	CATHPGTGGYEQYF
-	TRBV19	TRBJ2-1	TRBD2	TGTGCCAGTAGTCCCGTGAGCGGGATGGATGAGCAGTTCTTC	CASSPVSGMDEQFF
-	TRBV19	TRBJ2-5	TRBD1	TGTGCCAGTACTCCCCCGGGACAGATGCAAGAGACCCAGTACTTC	CASTPPGQMQETQYF
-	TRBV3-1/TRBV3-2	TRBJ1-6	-	TGTGCCAGCAGCCAAGGAAACGGAGGCACCCTCCACTTT	CASSQGNGGTLHF
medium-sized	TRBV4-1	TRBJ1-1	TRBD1	TGCGCCAGCAGCCATGACAGGGAGTACACTGAAGCTTTCTTT	CASSHDREYTEAFF
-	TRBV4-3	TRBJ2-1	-	TGCGCCAGCAGCCAATCCCGGGGCTACAATGAGCAGTTCTTC	CASSQSRGYNEQFF
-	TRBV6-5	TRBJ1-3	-	TGTGCCAGCAGTTACAGGGGCGGTTGGGACACCATATATTTT	CASSYRGGWDTIYF
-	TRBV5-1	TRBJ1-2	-	TGCGCCAGCAGCTTGGCCGGAGGGGAGGATGGCTACACCTTC	CASSLAGGEDGYTF
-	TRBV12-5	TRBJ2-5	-	TGTGCTAGTGGTTCCAACCCGACTAGTGGGGAGACCCAGTACTTC	CASGSNPTSGETQYF
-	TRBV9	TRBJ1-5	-	TGTGCCAGCAGCGTAGGGGGGGAAGATCAGCCCCAGCATTTT	CASSVGGEDQPQHF
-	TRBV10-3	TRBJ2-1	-	TGTGCCATCGGGACCGGGACAAACTTGTTCTTC	CAIGTGTNLFF
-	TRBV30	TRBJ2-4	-	TGTGCCTGCTCAGGGCTAGCCAAAAACATTCAGTACTTC	CACSGLAKNIQYF
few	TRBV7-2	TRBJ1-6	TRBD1	TGTGCCAGCAGCTTAAGGGGACAGCAGAGCTCCTATAATTCACCCCTCCACTTT	CASSLRGQQSSYNSPLHF
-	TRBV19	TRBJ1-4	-	TGTGCCAGTAGAGAGGACACCTATGAAAAACTGTTTTTT	CASREDTYEKLFF
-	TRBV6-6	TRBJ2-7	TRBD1	TGTGCCAGCAGTTATCCAAGGGGGCCGGATGGGCAGTACTTC	CASSYPRGPDGQYF
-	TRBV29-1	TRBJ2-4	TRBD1	TGCAGCGTGGTGGGACAGGGGTTAGGCAAAAACATTCAGTACTTC	CSVVGQGLGKNIQYF
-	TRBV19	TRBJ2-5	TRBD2	TGTGCCACCCGACTAGCGGGAATAGAGACCCAGTACTTC	CATRLAGIETQYF
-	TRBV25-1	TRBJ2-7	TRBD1	TGTGCCAGCAGCGGGACTGGGGGGACAGGGTCCTACGAGCAGTACTTC	CASSGTGGTGSYEQYF
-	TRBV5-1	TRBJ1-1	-	TGCGCCAGCAGTAACCACAGGGCTTTGAACACTGAAGCTTTCTTT	CASSNHRALNTEAFF
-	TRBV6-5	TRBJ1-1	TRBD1	TGTGCCAGCAGGGGGGGACAGTACAACACTGAAGCTTTCTTT	CASRGGQYNTEAFF
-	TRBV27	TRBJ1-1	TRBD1	TGTGCCAGCAGTCCTACTAGGGGGCGAACTGAAGCTTTCTTT	CASSPTRGRTEAFF
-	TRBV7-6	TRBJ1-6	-	TGTGCCAGCAGCTTACAGGGGTCGGCACCCCTCCACTTT	CASSLQGSAPLHF
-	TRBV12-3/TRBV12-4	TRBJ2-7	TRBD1	TGTGCCAGCAGCCAACAGGGGTGGGAGCAGTACTTC	CASSQQGWEQYF
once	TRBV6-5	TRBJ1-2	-	TGTGCCAGCAGATTGGGGGCCGGCTATGGCTACACCTTC	CASRLGAGYGYTF
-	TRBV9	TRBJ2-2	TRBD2	TGTGCCAGCAGCGTAGAGCCAGCGGGGCTAACCGGGGAGCTGTTTTTT	CASSVEPAGLTGELFF
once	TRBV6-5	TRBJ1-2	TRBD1	TGTGCCAGCAGTTACACCGACAGGGCTGGCTACACCTTC	CASSYTDRAGYTF
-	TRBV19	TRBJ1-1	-	TGTGCCAGTACCCTCGGGACAACCGAAGCTTTCTTT	CASTLGTTEAFF